This T cell receptor beta chain appears in the sequencing data of a study of circulating tumor DNA in untreated peripheral T-cell lymphoma. General observations from the study: Baseline tissues yielded roughly 88% and baseline serum over 60% tumor-specific clonotype detection.

Tumor tissue was collected at baseline, before treatment began. A remark on this clone: The antigen remains undetermined.

Data came from immunoSEQ multiplex PCR; TCRdb stores just in-frame clones and leaves some out. The table shows thousands of clones, with roughly 65% occurring only once. Specimen: tumor tissue. The receptor's source is a human donor with peripheral T-cell lymphoma.

This CDR3 reads CASSNTFQGAGNTIYF. CDR3 nucleotides: TGTGCCAGCAGTAACACCTTTCAGGGGGCTGGAAACACCATATATTTT. The chain joins TRBV28 to TRBJ1-3, with 7 bases that match TRBD1. The CDR3 consists of 16 residues. V lost 5 bases and J lost 2; bases outside the gene matches: 9. Germline V gene data show CDR1 as MDHEN and CDR2 as SYDVKM.